Below, 18 T cell receptor beta chains from the same sample are listed, as sequenced in a study of breast tumors, draining lymph nodes, adjacent tissues. MiXCR was run by TCRdb on the multiplex PCR reads, yielding one entry per CDR3 protein. The sample shows over 9,000 distinct CDR3 sequences, approximately 55% of them seen only once. Sequenced sample: breast tumor tissue. The receptors were gathered from a female donor with breast cancer. Some clones in this sample may be carry-over from other donors' samples.

This clonotype was observed a handful of times. The chain combines TRBV5-1 with TRBJ1-2, with 7 bases matching TRBD1. After removal of 0 bases from V and 4 bases from J, the junction contained 6 bases not matched to a gene. The CDR3 is 15 residues long. CDR1 is SGHRS, CDR2 YFSETQ, per germline. DNA for the CDR3: TGCGCCAGCAGCTTGGACAGGGGTGAGATCTATGGCTACACCTTC. Protein: CASSLDRGEIYGYTF.

This clonotype showed up just a few times. V is TRBV11-3 and J is TRBJ2-3; 7 bases are shared with TRBD2. The CDR3 contains 16 residues. The V gene's germline CDR1 is SGHNT and CDR2 YENEEA. The V and J ends lost 1 base and 4 bases, in that order; junction bases with no gene match: 8. The CDR3 sequence is CASSLVGGPIADTQYF. The CDR3 DNA follows: TGTGCCAGCAGCTTAGTGGGAGGGCCTATTGCAGATACGCAGTATTTT.

V usage is TRBV6-5 and J usage is TRBJ2-1; TRBD1 agrees at 10 bases. J gave up 8 bases and V 7 bases, and 5 bases lay outside the gene matches. CDR1 is MNHEY and CDR2 is SVGAGI in the germline V gene. The CDR3 covers 13 residues. CDR3 nucleotides: TGTGCCAGCACCAGGGGGACAGGGGATGAGCAGTTCTTC. Residues: CASTRGTGDEQFF.

This chain joins TRBV2 and TRBJ2-5, with 10 bases aligning to TRBD2. The germline gives CDR1 SNHLY, CDR2 FYNNEI. The CDR3 totals 13 residues. V gave up 5 bases and J gave up 4 bases; unmatched junction bases: 1. CDR3 DNA: TGTGCCAGCAGTTCTAGCGGGAGAGAGACCCAGTACTTC. It codes for CASSSSGRETQYF.

This chain uses TRBV7-9 with TRBJ1-6; maybe TRBD1 (5 bases). Germline lookup yields CDR1 SEHNR and CDR2 FQNEAQ (reference sequence). The CDR3 loop spans 14 amino acids. Trimming took off 5 bases at V and 7 bases at J, with 12 bases between the two ends. CDR3 protein: CASSQQGPNSPLHF. CDR3 in DNA: TGTGCCAGCAGCCAGCAGGGACCAAATTCACCCCTCCACTTT. The full variable domain, with the rest looked up from reference TRBV7-9 and TRBJ1-6, is DTGVSQNPRHKITKRGQNVTFRCDPISEHNRLYWYRQTLGQGPEFLTYFQNEAQLEKSRLLSDRFSAERPKGSFSTLEIQRTEQGDSAMYLCASSQQGPNSPLHFGNGTRLTVT.

The chain carries TRBV7-2 and TRBJ1-2; a weak D match, TRBD1 (6 bases). This CDR3 is 15 amino acids long. Germline lookup yields CDR1 SGHTA and CDR2 FQGNSA. V dropped 0 bases and J dropped 5 bases, with 13 bases sitting between them. The CDR3 DNA sequence: TGTGCCAGCAGCTTAGCAAAGGGGGGCCATTATGGCTACACCTTC. Protein sequence: CASSLAKGGHYGYTF.

The chain carries TRBV7-2 and TRBJ2-7; D is possibly TRBD1 (6 bases). Germline values: CDR1 SGHTA, CDR2 FQGNSA. The CDR3 has 13 amino acids. The ends were cut back, 6 bases at V and 10 bases at J, with 19 bases in the middle. The CDR3: CASRTSGAGAQYF. CDR3 coding DNA: TGTGCCAGCAGAACAAGCGGAGCAGGGGCACAGTACTTC.

J is TRBJ2-7 and V is TRBV18; D gene ambiguous. The CDR3 is made up of 14 amino acids. Germline loops: CDR1 KGHSH, CDR2 LQKENI. V was cut by 5 bases and J by 2 bases, with 13 bases left in between. This CDR3 reads CASSVSRSAYEQYF. The CDR3 DNA reads as TGTGCCAGCTCAGTGAGTAGAAGTGCCTACGAGCAGTACTTC.

As to this clonotype: The junction departs from the called germline gene at one end, perhaps through a read error. The CDR3 DNA follows: TGTGCTAGCAGCTTAGGATGGAACTACGAGCAGTACTTC. This codes for CASSLGWNYEQYF. The genes are TRBV7-9 and TRBJ2-7; the D is unclear. CDR1 is SEHNR and CDR2 is FQNEAQ in the germline V gene (reference sequence). This CDR3 is built from 13 residues.

The chain recombines TRBV4-1 with TRBJ2-2; tentatively, D is TRBD1 (6 bases). Germline V lookup: CDR1 MGHRA, CDR2 YSYEKL. This CDR3 spans 18 amino acids. V dropped 2 bases and J dropped 2 bases, with 18 bases sitting between them. CDR3 nucleotide sequence: TGCGCCAGCAGCCAATCGGGACACGGTCCTTATAACACCGGGGAGCTGTTTTTT. Its translation: CASSQSGHGPYNTGELFF.

This chain connects TRBV19 to TRBJ1-4; no firm D call. Deletions cut 3 bases from V and 2 bases from J, with 10 bases between. Germline CDR1 LNHDA, CDR2 SQIVND (reference sequence). The CDR3 consists of 15 residues. The CDR3 here is CASSMGVATNEKLFF. CDR3 in DNA: TGTGCCAGTAGTATGGGAGTGGCGACTAATGAAAAACTGTTTTTT.

This clonotype is medium-sized. This chain joins TRBV9 and TRBJ2-2, with 8 bases fitting TRBD1. The V gene's germline CDR1 is SGDLS and CDR2 YYNGEE. V was pared by 4 bases and J by 6 bases, with 8 bases of the junction left unmatched. CDR3 length: 15 amino acids. The CDR3 coding sequence is TGTGCCAGCAGCTCGCGGACAGGGTTGGCCGGGGAGCTGTTTTTT. As protein: CASSSRTGLAGELFF.

The rearrangement links TRBV20-1 to TRBJ2-5; 7 bases are shared with TRBD2. The J segment lost 7 bases and the V segment lost 1 base, leaving 9 bases of the junction unmatched. In germline, CDR1 is DFQATT, CDR2 SNEGSKA (reference sequence). CDR3 length equals 14 residues. Here the CDR3 DNA reads TGCAGTGCTAGAGCCGGGACTAAGTTTGGGACCCAGTACTTC. Amino acids: CSARAGTKFGTQYF.

The chain joins TRBV28 to TRBJ2-7; no definite D call. Germline CDR1 is MDHEN and CDR2 is SYDVKM. Trimming pared 11 bases from V and 4 bases from J, leaving 18 bases between. The CDR3 spans 13 residues. The CDR3 DNA follows: TGTGCCCACAAGAGTGCAAAGCGTTACGAGCAGTACTTC. Its translation: CAHKSAKRYEQYF.

This clonotype showed up many times. The chain carries TRBV12-3 or TRBV12-4 and TRBJ2-7; no clear D gene. This CDR3 has 13 amino acids. Trimming left V 6 bases short and J 5 bases short, with 14 bases between. In DNA, the CDR3 is TGTGCCAGCAGACCCCTTGGAGCCCACGAGCAGTACTTC. Translating gives CASRPLGAHEQYF.

The chain employs TRBV5-5 and TRBJ2-3; tentatively, D is TRBD2 (5 bases). V lost 4 bases and J lost 3, with 12 bases in between. Germline V gene sequence: CDR1 SGHKS, CDR2 YYEKEE (reference sequence). The CDR3 is 14 residues long. The CDR3 DNA reads as TGTGCCAGCAGCCGTAACACGGGAACAGATACGCAGTATTTT. Its protein product is CASSRNTGTDTQYF.

This clonotype was seen more than once but under ten times. The J gene is TRBJ1-4, the V gene TRBV20-1, with D possibly being TRBD1 (5 bases). V dropped 5 bases and J dropped 2 bases, with 12 bases sitting between them. Germline assignment: CDR1 DFQATT and CDR2 SNEGSKA (reference sequence). This CDR3 region has 14 residues. DNA for the CDR3: TGCAGTGCTTCCCGCGGGGCCACTAATGAAAAACTGTTTTTT. This encodes CSASRGATNEKLFF.

J is TRBJ2-7 and V is TRBV5-4, with 12 bases that match TRBD1. CDR3 length: 15 amino acids. With V trimmed by 3 bases and J by 2 bases, 3 bases remained unmatched. CDR1 is SGHNT and CDR2 is YYREEE in the germline V gene (reference sequence). CDR3 protein: CASSYGTGGAYEQYF. Written as DNA, the CDR3 is TGTGCCAGCAGCTACGGGACAGGGGGCGCCTACGAGCAGTACTTC.